There are many counts of the clone carrying this TCR beta chain. The antigen is not known. Germline V gene data show CDR1 as SNHLY and CDR2 as FYNNEI. The V end was cut by 4 bases, the J end by 1 base, with 7 bases between. The CDR3 extends over 14 amino acids. MiXCR, applied by TCRdb to the 5' RACE reads, yields one record per CDR3 protein. The table records about 22,000 distinct CDR3 sequences, about 5% of them present only once. These data belong to a study of early T cells in non-severe SARS-CoV-2 infection. Study-level findings and limits: Comparison of clonotypes with VDJdb favored anti-spike CD8 responses while missing private and CD4 specificities.

The source of this sequence is an adult who was a healthcare worker with PCR-confirmed SARS-CoV-2 infection or an uninfected control (not recorded which). Sequenced input: whole blood. The chain combines TRBV2 with TRBJ2-2; D might be TRBD1 (5 bases). The CDR3 spells CASSGGMNTGELFF. The CDR3 DNA sequence: TGTGCCAGCAGTGGGGGCATGAACACCGGGGAGCTGTTTTTT.